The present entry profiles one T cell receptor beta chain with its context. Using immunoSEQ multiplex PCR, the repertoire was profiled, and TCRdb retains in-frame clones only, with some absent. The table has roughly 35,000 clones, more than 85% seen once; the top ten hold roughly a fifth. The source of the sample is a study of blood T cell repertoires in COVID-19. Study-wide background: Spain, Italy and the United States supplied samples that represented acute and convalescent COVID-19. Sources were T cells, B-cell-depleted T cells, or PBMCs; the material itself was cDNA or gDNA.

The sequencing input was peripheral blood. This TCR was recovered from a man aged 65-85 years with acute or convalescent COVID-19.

CDR3: CASTQTENTEAFF. In DNA form, the CDR3 reads TGCGCCAGCACCCAGACAGAAAACACTGAAGCTTTCTTT. This chain links TRBV10-2 with TRBJ1-1; D possibly corresponds to TRBD1 (5 bases). The germline gives CDR1 WSHSY, CDR2 SAAADI. The CDR3 runs 13 residues. Trimming removed 7 bases from V and 2 bases from J, with 11 bases in between.